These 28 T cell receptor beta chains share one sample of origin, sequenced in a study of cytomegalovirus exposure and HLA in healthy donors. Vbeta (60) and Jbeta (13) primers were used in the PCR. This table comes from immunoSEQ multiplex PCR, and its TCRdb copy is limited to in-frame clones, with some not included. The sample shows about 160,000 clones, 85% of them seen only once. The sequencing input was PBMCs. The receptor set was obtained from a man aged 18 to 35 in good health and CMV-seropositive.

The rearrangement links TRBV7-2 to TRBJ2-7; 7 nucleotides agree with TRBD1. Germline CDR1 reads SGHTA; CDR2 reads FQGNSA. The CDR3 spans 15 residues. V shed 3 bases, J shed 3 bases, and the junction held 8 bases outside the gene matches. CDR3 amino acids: CASSFDRDSVYEQYF. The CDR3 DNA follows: TGTGCCAGCAGCTTCGACAGGGATTCGGTCTACGAGCAGTACTTC.

CDR3 in DNA: TGTGCCAGCAGCAAAAATGGGACAGGGCGATTCTACAATGAGCAGTTCTTC. The encoded protein is CASSKNGTGRFYNEQFF. The chain is built from TRBV21-1 and TRBJ2-1; the table gives TRBD1 as D, unverified against the DNA. TRBV21-1 is recorded as a pseudogene. CDR3 length: 17 residues.

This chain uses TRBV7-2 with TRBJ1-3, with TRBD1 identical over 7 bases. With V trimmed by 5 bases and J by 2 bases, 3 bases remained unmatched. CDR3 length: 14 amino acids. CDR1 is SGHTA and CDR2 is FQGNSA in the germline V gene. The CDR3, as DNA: TGTGCCAGCAGCGGCGGGACAGCTGGAAACACCATATATTTT. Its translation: CASSGGTAGNTIYF.

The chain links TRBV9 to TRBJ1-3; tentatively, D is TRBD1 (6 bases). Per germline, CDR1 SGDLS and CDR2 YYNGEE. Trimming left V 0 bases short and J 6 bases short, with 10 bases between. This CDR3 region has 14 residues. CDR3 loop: CASSVGGGLNTIYF. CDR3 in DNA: TGTGCCAGCAGCGTAGGTGGGGGCTTAAACACCATATATTTT.

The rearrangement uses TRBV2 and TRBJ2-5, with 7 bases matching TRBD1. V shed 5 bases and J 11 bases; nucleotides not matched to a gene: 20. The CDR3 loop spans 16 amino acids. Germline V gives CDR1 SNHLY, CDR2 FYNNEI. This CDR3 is CASSFRFRDSSSGQYF. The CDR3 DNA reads TGTGCCAGCAGTTTCAGATTCCGGGACAGCTCCTCGGGGCAGTACTTC.

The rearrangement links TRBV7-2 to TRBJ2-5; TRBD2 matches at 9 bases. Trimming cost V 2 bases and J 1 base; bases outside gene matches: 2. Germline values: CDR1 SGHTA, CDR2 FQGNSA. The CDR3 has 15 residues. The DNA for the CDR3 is TGTGCCAGCAGCTTACCTAGCGGGGCCCAAGAGACCCAGTACTTC. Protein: CASSLPSGAQETQYF.

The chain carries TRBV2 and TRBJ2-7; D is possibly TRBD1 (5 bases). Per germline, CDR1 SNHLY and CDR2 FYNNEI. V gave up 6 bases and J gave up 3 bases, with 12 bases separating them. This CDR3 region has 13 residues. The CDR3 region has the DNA TGTGCCAGCAGCGCCACCACAGGCTACGAGCAGTACTTC. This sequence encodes CASSATTGYEQYF.

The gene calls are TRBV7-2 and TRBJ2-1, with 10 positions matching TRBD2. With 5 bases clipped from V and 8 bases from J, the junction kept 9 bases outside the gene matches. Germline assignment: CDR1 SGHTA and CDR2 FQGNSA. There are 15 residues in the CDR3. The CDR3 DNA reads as TGTGCCAGCAGCCCATCCACTAGCGGGGACCATGAGCAGTTCTTC. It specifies CASSPSTSGDHEQFF.

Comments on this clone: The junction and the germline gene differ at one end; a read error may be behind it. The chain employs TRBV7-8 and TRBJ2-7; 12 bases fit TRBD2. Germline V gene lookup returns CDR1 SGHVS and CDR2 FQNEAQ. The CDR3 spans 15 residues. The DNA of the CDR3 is TGTGCCAGCAGCTTAGGGACTAGCGGGGTTTACGCGCAGTACTTC. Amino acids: CASSLGTSGVYAQYF.

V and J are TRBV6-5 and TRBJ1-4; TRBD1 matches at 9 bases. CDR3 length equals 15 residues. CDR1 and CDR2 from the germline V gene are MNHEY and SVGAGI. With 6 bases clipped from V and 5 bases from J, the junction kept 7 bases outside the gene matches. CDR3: CASRRSDRGNEKLFF. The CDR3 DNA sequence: TGTGCCAGCAGACGCTCGGACAGGGGAAATGAAAAACTGTTTTTT.

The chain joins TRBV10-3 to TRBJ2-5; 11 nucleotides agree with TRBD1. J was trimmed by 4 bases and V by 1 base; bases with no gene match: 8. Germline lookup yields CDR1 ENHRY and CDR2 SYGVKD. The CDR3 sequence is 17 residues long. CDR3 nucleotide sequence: TGTGCCATCAGTGAGTTCTCCGGGACAGGGGGTGCAGAGACCCAGTACTTC. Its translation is CAISEFSGTGGAETQYF.

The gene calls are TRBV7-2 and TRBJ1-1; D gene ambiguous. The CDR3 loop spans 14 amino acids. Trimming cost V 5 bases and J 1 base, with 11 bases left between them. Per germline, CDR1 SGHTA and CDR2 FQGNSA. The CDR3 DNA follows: TGTGCCAGCAGCCAAATCTCAGGGAACACTGAAGCTTTCTTT. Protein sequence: CASSQISGNTEAFF.

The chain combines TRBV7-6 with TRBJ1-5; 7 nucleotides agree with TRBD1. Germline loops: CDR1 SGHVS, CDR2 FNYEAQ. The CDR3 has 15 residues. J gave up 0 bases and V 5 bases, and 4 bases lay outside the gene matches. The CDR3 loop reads CASSARQGSNQPQHF. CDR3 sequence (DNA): TGTGCCAGCAGCGCACGACAGGGTAGCAATCAGCCCCAGCATTTT.

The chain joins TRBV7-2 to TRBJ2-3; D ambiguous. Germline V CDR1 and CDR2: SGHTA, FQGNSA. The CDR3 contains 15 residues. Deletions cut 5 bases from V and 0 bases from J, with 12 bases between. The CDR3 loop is CASSVPGDSTDTQYF. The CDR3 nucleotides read TGTGCCAGCAGCGTACCTGGAGATAGCACAGATACGCAGTATTTT.

CDR3 sequence (DNA): TGTGCCAGCAGCCCCGAGGAGGGAAGCACTGAAGCTTTCTTT. It translates to CASSPEEGSTEAFF. The V gene is TRBV14, the J gene TRBJ1-1; D is ambiguous. V gave up 4 bases and J gave up 4 bases, with 13 bases separating them. Germline-derived CDR1 and CDR2 are SGHDN and FVKESK. This CDR3 comprises 14 residues.

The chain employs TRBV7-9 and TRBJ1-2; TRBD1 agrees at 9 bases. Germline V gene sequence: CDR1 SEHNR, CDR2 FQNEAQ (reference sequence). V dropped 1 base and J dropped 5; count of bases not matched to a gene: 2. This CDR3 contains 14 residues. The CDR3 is CASSLGGTGYGYTF. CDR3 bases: TGTGCCAGCAGCTTAGGAGGGACAGGGTATGGCTACACCTTC.

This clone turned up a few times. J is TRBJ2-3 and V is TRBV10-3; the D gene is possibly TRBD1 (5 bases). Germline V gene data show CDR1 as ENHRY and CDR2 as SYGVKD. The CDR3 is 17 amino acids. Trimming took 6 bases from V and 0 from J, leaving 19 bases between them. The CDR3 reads CAISSPIQGMSTDTQYF. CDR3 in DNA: TGTGCCATCAGCTCGCCTATCCAGGGTATGAGCACAGATACGCAGTATTTT.

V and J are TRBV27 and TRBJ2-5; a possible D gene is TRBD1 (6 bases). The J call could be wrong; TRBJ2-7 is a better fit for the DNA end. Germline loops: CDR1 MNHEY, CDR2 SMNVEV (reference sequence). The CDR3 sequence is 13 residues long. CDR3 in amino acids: CASSQGSSYEQYF. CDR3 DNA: TGTGCCAGCAGCCAGGGGAGCTCCTACGAGCAGTACTTC.

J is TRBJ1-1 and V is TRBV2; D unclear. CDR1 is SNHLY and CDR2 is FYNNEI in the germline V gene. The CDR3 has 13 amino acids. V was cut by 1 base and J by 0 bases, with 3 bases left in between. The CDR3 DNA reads TGTGCCAGCAGTGAAGGAGTGAACACTGAAGCTTTCTTT. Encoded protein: CASSEGVNTEAFF. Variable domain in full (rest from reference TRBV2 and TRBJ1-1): EPEVTQTPSHQVTQMGQEVILRCVPISNHLYFYWYRQILGQKVEFLVSFYNNEISEKSEIFDDQFSVERPDGSNFTLKIRSTKLEDSAMYFCASSEGVNTEAFFGQGTRLTVV.

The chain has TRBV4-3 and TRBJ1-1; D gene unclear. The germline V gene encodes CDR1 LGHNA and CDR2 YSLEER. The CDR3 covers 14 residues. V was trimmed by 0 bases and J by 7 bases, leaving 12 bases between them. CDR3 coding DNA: TGCGCCAGCAGCCAAGACTTCGAGAGGAGTGAAGCTTTCTTT. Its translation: CASSQDFERSEAFF.

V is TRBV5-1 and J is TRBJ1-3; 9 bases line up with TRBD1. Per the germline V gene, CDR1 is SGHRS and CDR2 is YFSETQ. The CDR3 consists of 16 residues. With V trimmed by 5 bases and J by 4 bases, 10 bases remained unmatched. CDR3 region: CASSDPRQGGGNTIYF. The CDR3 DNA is TGCGCCAGCAGTGACCCCCGACAGGGGGGAGGAAACACCATATATTTT.

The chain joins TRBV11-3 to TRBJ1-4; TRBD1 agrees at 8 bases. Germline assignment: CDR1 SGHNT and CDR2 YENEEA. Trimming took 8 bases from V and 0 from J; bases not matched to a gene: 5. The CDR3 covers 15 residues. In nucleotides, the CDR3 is TGTGCCAGCCGACAGGGGATCGCAACTAATGAAAAACTGTTTTTT. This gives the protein CASRQGIATNEKLFF.

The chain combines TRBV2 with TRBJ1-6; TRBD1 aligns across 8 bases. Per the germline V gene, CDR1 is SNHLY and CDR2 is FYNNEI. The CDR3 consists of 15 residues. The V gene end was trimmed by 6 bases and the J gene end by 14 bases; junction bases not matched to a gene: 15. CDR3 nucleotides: TGTGCCAGCAGACAAGAACAGGGGGGTAGAGGATCCCTCCACTTT. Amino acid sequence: CASRQEQGGRGSLHF.

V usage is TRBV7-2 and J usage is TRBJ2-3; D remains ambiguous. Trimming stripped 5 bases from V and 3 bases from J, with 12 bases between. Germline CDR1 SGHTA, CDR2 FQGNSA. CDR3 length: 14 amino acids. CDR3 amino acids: CASSRASRTDTQYF. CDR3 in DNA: TGTGCCAGCAGCCGCGCAAGCAGGACAGATACGCAGTATTTT. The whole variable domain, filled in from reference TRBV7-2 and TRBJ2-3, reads GAGVSQSPSNKVTEKGKDVELRCDPISGHTALYWYRQSLGQGLEFLIYFQGNSAPDKSGLPSDRFSAERTGGSVSTLTIQRTQQEDSAVYLCASSRASRTDTQYFGPGTRLTVL.

As DNA, the CDR3 is TGTGCCAGTAGTATCCTCGCGGGGGGCACTGAAGCTTTCTTT. Protein sequence: CASSILAGGTEAFF. The chain has TRBV19 and TRBJ1-1, with D possibly matching TRBD1 (5 bases). There are 14 residues in the CDR3. V lost 3 bases and J lost 4, with 12 bases in between. The germline CDR1 and CDR2 sequences are LNHDA and SQIVND (reference sequence).

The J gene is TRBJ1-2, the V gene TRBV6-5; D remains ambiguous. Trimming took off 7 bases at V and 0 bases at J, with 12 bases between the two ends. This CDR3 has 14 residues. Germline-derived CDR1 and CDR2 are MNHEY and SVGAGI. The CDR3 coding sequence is TGTGCCAGCATTAATATGAGAGCTAACTATGGCTACACCTTC. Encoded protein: CASINMRANYGYTF.

The CDR3 is CASGPLGGALSGNTIYF. For the CDR3, the DNA is TGTGCCAGCGGCCCTCTTGGGGGGGCTCTCTCTGGAAACACCATATATTTT. V usage is TRBV4-2 and J usage is TRBJ1-3; tentatively, D is TRBD1 (6 bases). This CDR3 has 17 residues. CDR1 and CDR2 (germline): LGHNA, YNFKEQ. Trimming stripped 8 bases from V and 0 bases from J, with 20 bases between.

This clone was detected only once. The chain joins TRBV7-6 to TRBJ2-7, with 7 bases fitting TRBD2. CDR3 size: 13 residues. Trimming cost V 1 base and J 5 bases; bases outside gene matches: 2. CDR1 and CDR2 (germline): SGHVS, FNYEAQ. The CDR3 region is CASSLGGGNEQYF. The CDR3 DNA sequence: TGTGCCAGCAGCTTAGGGGGGGGGAACGAGCAGTACTTC.